A single sample is the source of the 6 T cell receptor beta chains below, sequenced in a study of cytomegalovirus exposure and HLA in healthy donors. The PCR ran on 60 Vbeta and 13 Jbeta primers. This table comes from immunoSEQ multiplex PCR, and its TCRdb copy is limited to in-frame clones, with some not included. The sample records around 130,000 clones, 70% to 75% being singletons. Input material: PBMCs. Receptors were obtained from a man between 25 and 39 years old in good health and CMV-seronegative.

There are a few counts of this clone. The V gene is TRBV11-2, the J gene TRBJ1-2, with TRBD1 matching 7 bases. V dropped 4 bases and J dropped 5; count of bases not matched to a gene: 7. Germline loops: CDR1 SGHAT, CDR2 FQNNGV. This CDR3 is 14 amino acids long. The CDR3 region is CASSSGQDEYGYTF. The CDR3, as DNA: TGTGCCAGCAGCTCAGGACAGGACGAGTATGGCTACACCTTC.

The chain recombines TRBV5-3 with TRBJ1-5; tentatively, D is TRBD1 (6 bases). TRBV5-3 is known as an ORF, though its function is uncertain. The V gene lost 4 bases and the J gene lost 5 bases, with 19 bases spanning the gap. CDR3 length: 16 amino acids. The CDR3 sequence is CARSTPGQLGDQPQHF. CDR3 DNA: TGTGCCAGAAGCACCCCGGGACAACTAGGGGATCAGCCCCAGCATTTT.

The CDR3 spells CASSLSPGILPAGYTF. CDR3 nucleotide sequence: TGTGCCAGCAGTTTATCGCCGGGGATCTTGCCGGCTGGCTACACCTTC. The genes are TRBV27 and TRBJ1-2; D not resolved. CDR3 length: 16 amino acids. From germline, CDR1 is MNHEY and CDR2 SMNVEV (reference sequence). V was clipped by 0 bases and J by 7 bases, with 18 bases between them.

The rearrangement joins TRBV6-5 to TRBJ1-5, with D maybe TRBD1 (5 bases). V lost 8 bases, J lost 7 bases, and 18 bases lay in between. From germline, CDR1 is MNHEY and CDR2 SVGAGI. The CDR3 is 14 residues long. The CDR3 spells CASGSGSVRQPQHF. CDR3 DNA: TGTGCCAGCGGATCAGGGTCAGTGCGACAGCCCCAGCATTTT.

The chain has TRBV30 and TRBJ1-2; TRBD1 matches at 7 bases. Germline CDR1 and CDR2: GTSNPN and SVGIG (reference sequence). The CDR3 loop spans 13 amino acids. V trimming: 2 bases; J trimming: 4 bases; junction bases outside the gene matches: 4. The CDR3 spells CAWSRDSPYGYTF. The CDR3 DNA reads as TGTGCCTGGAGTAGGGACAGTCCCTATGGCTACACCTTC.

The J gene is TRBJ2-1, the V gene TRBV11-3; D is uncertain. The V gene lost 3 bases and the J gene lost 4 bases, with 7 bases spanning the gap. The CDR3 is 13 amino acids. The V gene's germline CDR1 is SGHNT and CDR2 YENEEA. This CDR3 is CASSFARYNEQFF. The CDR3 region has the DNA TGTGCCAGCAGCTTTGCCAGATACAATGAGCAGTTCTTC.